Sequencing of this TCR beta chain was carried out in a study of blood T cell repertoires in COVID-19. Generated by immunoSEQ multiplex PCR, the TCRdb table keeps only in-frame clones and is missing some. The table has about 69,000 clones, around 87% seen once; the top ten hold around 5.3%. V lost 2 bases and J lost 3, with 10 bases in between. The germline gives CDR1 SGHNT, CDR2 YENEEA. The CDR3 has 15 residues. The rearrangement joins TRBV11-3 to TRBJ2-2; D perhaps matches TRBD1 (5 bases). The source is a man in his forties or fifties with acute or convalescent COVID-19. Sequencing was performed on peripheral blood. DNA for the CDR3: TGTGCCAGCAGCTTAACAGGCGACTACACCGGGGAGCTGTTTTTT. Residues: CASSLTGDYTGELFF. Together with reference TRBV11-3 and TRBJ2-2, the CDR3 gives the full variable domain: EAGVVQSPRYKIIEKKQPVAFWCNPISGHNTLYWYLQNLGQGPELLIRYENEEAVDDSQLPKDRFSAERLKGVDSTLKIQPAELGDSAVYLCASSLTGDYTGELFFGEGSRLTVL.